Listed below are T cell receptor beta chains from one sample, sequenced in a study of blood T cells in healthy people across ages. From the 5' RACE reads, TCRdb called clonotypes with MiXCR, one entry per CDR3 protein. The sample holds about 2 million distinct CDR3 sequences, just under 50% seen once. Material for sequencing was blood. The source is a middle-aged woman in good health. CDR3s include the opening cysteine and the closing phenylalanine or tryptophan. D genes are given only for firm matches. Expanded clones get a size class; other rows say once, few or many, or leave the size out.

clone_size	d_call	v_call	j_call	cdr3_nt	cdr3_aa
few	-	TRBV6-1	TRBJ1-2	TGTGCCAGGAGAGAGGGGAGGGGCTACACCTTC	CARREGRGYTF
few	-	TRBV20-1	TRBJ1-1	TGCAGTGCTAGAGAAGGGAACACTGAAGCTTTCTTT	CSAREGNTEAFF
-	TRBD2	TRBV6-1	TRBJ2-7	TGTGCCGTGCGGATAGCGGGGGCCACCTACGAGCAGTACTTC	CAVRIAGATYEQYF
once	TRBD1	TRBV7-3	TRBJ2-6	TGTGCCAGCAGCCCCTTGGGGACAGGGAGGCACTCTGGGGCCAACGTCCTGACTTTC	CASSPLGTGRHSGANVLTF
-	TRBD1	TRBV5-1	TRBJ2-5	TGCGCCAGCACCTCGACAGGGGCAGGAGAGACCCAGTACTTC	CASTSTGAGETQYF
-	TRBD1	TRBV7-2	TRBJ2-4	TGTGCCAGCAGACCCCTTGACAGGGCTAACATTCAGTACTTC	CASRPLDRANIQYF
-	-	TRBV7-8	TRBJ1-1	TGTGCCAGCAGCTTAACCGGGGAGACCACTGAAGCTTTCTTT	CASSLTGETTEAFF
few	-	TRBV7-2	TRBJ2-7	TGTGCCAGCAGCTCAGATAACGAGCAGTACTTC	CASSSDNEQYF
-	-	TRBV15	TRBJ2-5	TGTGCCACCAGCAGAGATGTAGGAGGGGCCCAAGAGACCCAGTACTTC	CATSRDVGGAQETQYF
few	-	TRBV6-5	TRBJ2-4	TGTGCCAGCACTTCCTGGGGGGATATAGCCAAAAACATTCAGTACTTC	CASTSWGDIAKNIQYF
-	-	TRBV3-1	TRBJ2-3	TGTGCCAGCAGCCAAGGCGCGGGGCCCACAGATACGCAGTATTTT	CASSQGAGPTDTQYF
few	TRBD2	TRBV4-2	TRBJ2-5	TGTGCCAGCAGCCAATTTCCGGGACTAGCGGTCCAAGAGACCCAGTACTTC	CASSQFPGLAVQETQYF
few	-	TRBV6-5	TRBJ1-2	TGTGCCTGCCGGGGGCCCGGATCTAACTATGGCTACACCTTC	CACRGPGSNYGYTF
-	TRBD1	TRBV7-9	TRBJ2-7	TGTGCCAGCAGCTTAGACACAGGGGGCCTAAGGTACGAGCAGTACTTC	CASSLDTGGLRYEQYF
-	TRBD2	TRBV20-1	TRBJ2-3	TGCAGTGCTAGTCCTTCGACTAGCGGGGGGTACTATATAGGAGATACGCAGTATTTT	CSASPSTSGGYYIGDTQYF
few	-	TRBV29-1	TRBJ1-2	TGCAGCGCTTTAGACAACAAGGAGATTAACTATGGCTACACCTTC	CSALDNKEINYGYTF
-	-	TRBV12-3/TRBV12-4	TRBJ2-1	TGTGCCGGCAGTTTTGGAGGGGGCTTCTCCTACAATGAGCAGTTCTTC	CAGSFGGGFSYNEQFF
-	-	TRBV4-3	TRBJ1-2	TGCGCCAACAGCCAAGCGGGGGACTATGGCTACACCTTC	CANSQAGDYGYTF
-	-	TRBV6-5	TRBJ1-2	TGTGCCAGCAACCCCCATGGGGCGTCGAACTATGGCTACACCTTC	CASNPHGASNYGYTF
-	TRBD2	TRBV20-1	TRBJ2-3	TGCAGTGCTAGAGGGACTAGCGGAAGCACAGATACGCAGTATTTT	CSARGTSGSTDTQYF
few	TRBD2	TRBV13	TRBJ2-5	TGTGCCAGCAGCTCCCTAGGGACTAGCGGGGCCCAAGAGACCCAGTACTTC	CASSSLGTSGAQETQYF
-	-	TRBV29-1	TRBJ1-5	TGCAGCGCTGCGGACGGAAATCAGCCCCAGCATTTT	CSAADGNQPQHF
-	-	TRBV12-3/TRBV12-4	TRBJ2-1	TGTGCCAGCAGTTTAGGTGACAGGAACTATGAGCAGTTCTTC	CASSLGDRNYEQFF
few	-	TRBV7-2	TRBJ2-3	TGTGCCAGCAGCCGGGCTTCAGATACGCAGTATTTT	CASSRASDTQYF
few	TRBD1	TRBV7-9	TRBJ2-1	TGTGCCAGCAGCTCCTCCGGGACAGAGAAACGGAATGAGCAGTTCTTC	CASSSSGTEKRNEQFF
few	-	TRBV14	TRBJ2-7	TGTGCCAGCAGCCAATTTGTGTCGGGTGAGCAGTACTTC	CASSQFVSGEQYF
-	-	TRBV4-3	TRBJ2-3	TGCGCCAGCAGCCAAGAGATTTACAGGAGCACAGATACGCAGTATTTT	CASSQEIYRSTDTQYF
few	TRBD1	TRBV12-3/TRBV12-4	TRBJ2-5	TGTGCCAGCAGTTTCGGTGGACAGGGGCTGAGGGAGACCCAGTACTTC	CASSFGGQGLRETQYF
-	TRBD2	TRBV14	TRBJ2-5	TGTGCCAGCAGCCAAGCCCGAGGGACTAGCTCGCCCCAGTACTTC	CASSQARGTSSPQYF
-	TRBD2	TRBV14	TRBJ2-5	TGTGCCAGCAGCCTGGGACTAGCGGACGAGACCCAGTACTTC	CASSLGLADETQYF
-	-	TRBV12-3/TRBV12-4	TRBJ2-3	TGTGCCAGCAGTTTAGAGGTGGGGCCGTACACAGATACGCAGTATTTT	CASSLEVGPYTDTQYF
-	TRBD1	TRBV7-6	TRBJ1-5	TGTGCCAGCAGCCCGGAGACAGGGATGGGCAATCAGCCCCAGCATTTT	CASSPETGMGNQPQHF
-	-	TRBV6-6	TRBJ1-6	TGTGCCAGCAGCCAGGGCCCAACGCCCCTCCACTTT	CASSQGPTPLHF
few	-	TRBV10-2	TRBJ2-1	TGCGCCAGCAGTGAGGCGGATCTGGGCAGGAATGAGCAGTTCTTC	CASSEADLGRNEQFF
-	-	TRBV5-1	TRBJ2-7	TGCGCCAGCAGCTTGGAGTGGCAGCCGTCCTACGAGCAGTACTTC	CASSLEWQPSYEQYF
-	TRBD1	TRBV20-1	TRBJ2-6	TGCAGTGCTAGAGGTCCGGGACAGGGTTCAGCGGCCAACGTCCTGACTTTC	CSARGPGQGSAANVLTF
-	TRBD2	TRBV7-2	TRBJ2-1	TGTGCCAGCAGCTTTGAGGCTAGCGGGGGGCCCTCCTACAATGAGCAGTTCTTC	CASSFEASGGPSYNEQFF
once	-	TRBV7-8	TRBJ2-3	TGTGCCAGCAGCCCCGGAGGGGCGACTAGCACAGATACGCAGTATTTT	CASSPGGATSTDTQYF
few	-	TRBV5-1	TRBJ2-5	TGCGCCAGCATGACCGAGGCGTCCGCGGGGACCCAGTACTTC	CASMTEASAGTQYF
many	TRBD1	TRBV29-1	TRBJ1-2	TGCAGCGTTAGGGACAGCAACTATGGCTACACCTTC	CSVRDSNYGYTF
-	-	TRBV28	TRBJ2-1	TGTGCCAGCTGCCAAGGCGGGAATGAGCAGTTCTTC	CASCQGGNEQFF
few	-	TRBV7-2	TRBJ1-5	TGTGCCAGCAGCCAGGAAAGGCCCCAATTCAGTCAGCCCCAGCATTTT	CASSQERPQFSQPQHF
-	TRBD1	TRBV7-2	TRBJ1-1	TGTGCCAGCAGCCGGGGCAGGGGGCTCGGAGCTTTCTTT	CASSRGRGLGAFF
-	-	TRBV7-2	TRBJ1-4	TGTGCCGGCAGCAGGGGACTGTTGAATGAAAAACTGTTTTTT	CAGSRGLLNEKLFF
-	TRBD1	TRBV7-8	TRBJ2-2	TGTGCCAGCAGCTCCGGACAGGGGGCTGGCACCGGGGAGCTGTTTTTT	CASSSGQGAGTGELFF
-	-	TRBV29-1	TRBJ2-4	TGCAGCGCCGGGACCATGAACATTCAGTACTTC	CSAGTMNIQYF
-	TRBD1	TRBV28	TRBJ2-7	TGTGCCAGCAGGGTACAGGGGAATGAGCAGTACTTC	CASRVQGNEQYF
-	TRBD2	TRBV6-4	TRBJ2-1	TGTGCCAGCAGCGTTTCTAGCGGGGAAAACAAGGAGCAGTTCTTC	CASSVSSGENKEQFF
-	-	TRBV7-2	TRBJ1-2	TGTGCCAGCAGCCCGGGCTCCGGGCAGGGCCAAGGCTACACCTTC	CASSPGSGQGQGYTF